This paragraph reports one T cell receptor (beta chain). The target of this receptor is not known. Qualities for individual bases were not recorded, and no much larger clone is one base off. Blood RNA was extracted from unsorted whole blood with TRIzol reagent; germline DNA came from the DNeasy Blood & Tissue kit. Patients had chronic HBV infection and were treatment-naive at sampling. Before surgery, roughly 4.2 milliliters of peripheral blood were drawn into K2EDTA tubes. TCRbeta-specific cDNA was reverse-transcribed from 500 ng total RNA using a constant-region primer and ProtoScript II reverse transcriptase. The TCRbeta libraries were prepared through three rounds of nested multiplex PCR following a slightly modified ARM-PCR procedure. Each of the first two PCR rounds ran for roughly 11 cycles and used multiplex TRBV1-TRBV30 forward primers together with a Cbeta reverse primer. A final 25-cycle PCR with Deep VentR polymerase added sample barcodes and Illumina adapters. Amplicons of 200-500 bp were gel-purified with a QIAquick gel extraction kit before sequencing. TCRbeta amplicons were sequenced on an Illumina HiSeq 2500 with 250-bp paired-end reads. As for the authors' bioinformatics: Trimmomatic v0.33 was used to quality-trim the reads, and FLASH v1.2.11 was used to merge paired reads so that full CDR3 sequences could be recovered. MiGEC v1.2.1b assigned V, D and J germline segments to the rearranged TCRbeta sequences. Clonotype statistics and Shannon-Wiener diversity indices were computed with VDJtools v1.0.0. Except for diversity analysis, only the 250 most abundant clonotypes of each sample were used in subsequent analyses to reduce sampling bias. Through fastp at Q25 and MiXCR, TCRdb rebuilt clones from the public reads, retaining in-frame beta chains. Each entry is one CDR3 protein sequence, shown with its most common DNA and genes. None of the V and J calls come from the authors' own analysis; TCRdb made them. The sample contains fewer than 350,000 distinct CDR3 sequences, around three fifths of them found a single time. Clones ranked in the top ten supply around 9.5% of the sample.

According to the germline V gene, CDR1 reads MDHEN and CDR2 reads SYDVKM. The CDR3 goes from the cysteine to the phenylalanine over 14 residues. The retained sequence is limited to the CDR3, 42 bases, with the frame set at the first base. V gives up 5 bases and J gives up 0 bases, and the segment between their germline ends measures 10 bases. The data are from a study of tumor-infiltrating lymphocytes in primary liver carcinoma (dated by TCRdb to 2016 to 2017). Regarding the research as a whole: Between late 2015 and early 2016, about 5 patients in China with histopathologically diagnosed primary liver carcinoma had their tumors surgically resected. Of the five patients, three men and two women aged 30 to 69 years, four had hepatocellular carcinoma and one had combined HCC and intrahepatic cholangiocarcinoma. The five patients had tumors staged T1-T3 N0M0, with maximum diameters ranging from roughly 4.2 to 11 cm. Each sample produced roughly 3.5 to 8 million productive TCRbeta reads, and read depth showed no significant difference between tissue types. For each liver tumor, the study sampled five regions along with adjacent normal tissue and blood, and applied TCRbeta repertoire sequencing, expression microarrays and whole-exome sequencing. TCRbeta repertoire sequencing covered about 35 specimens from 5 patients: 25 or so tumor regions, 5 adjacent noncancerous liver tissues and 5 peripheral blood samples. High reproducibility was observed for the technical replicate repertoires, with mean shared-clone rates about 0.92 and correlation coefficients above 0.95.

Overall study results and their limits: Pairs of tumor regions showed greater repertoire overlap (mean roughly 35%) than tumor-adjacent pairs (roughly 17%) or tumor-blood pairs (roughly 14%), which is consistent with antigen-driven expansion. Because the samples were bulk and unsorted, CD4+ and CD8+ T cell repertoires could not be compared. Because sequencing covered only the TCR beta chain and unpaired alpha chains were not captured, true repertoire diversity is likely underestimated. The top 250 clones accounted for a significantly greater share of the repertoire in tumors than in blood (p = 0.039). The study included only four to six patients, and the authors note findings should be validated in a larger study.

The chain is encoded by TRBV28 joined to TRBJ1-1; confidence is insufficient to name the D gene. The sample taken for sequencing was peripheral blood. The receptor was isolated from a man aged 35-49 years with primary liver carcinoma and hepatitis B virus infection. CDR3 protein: CASSPTHMNTEAFF. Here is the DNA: TGTGCCAGCAGTCCCACCCACATGAACACTGAAGCTTTCTTT.